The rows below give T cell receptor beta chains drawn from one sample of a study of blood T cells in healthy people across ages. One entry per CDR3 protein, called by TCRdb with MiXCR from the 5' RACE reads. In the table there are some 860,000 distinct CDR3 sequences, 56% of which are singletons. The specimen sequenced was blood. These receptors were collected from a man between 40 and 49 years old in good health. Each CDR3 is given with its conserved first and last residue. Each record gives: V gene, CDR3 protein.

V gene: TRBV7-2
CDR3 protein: CASSLARTSGYNEQFF

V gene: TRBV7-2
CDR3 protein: CASSSGQGTGSLAKNIQYF

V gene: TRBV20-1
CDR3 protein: CSASIGVSTDTQYF

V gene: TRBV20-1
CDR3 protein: CSARDAVAGVYNNEQFF

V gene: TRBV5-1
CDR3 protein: CASSSDPEGAYEQYF

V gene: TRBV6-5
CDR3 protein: CASSLQGRRYEQYF

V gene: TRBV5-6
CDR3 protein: CASTFRTSGSTDTQYF

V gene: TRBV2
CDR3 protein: CASLWGEPNTGELFF

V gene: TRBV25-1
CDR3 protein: CASVQTGWDTEAFF

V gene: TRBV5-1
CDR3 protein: CASSNPGAQETQYF